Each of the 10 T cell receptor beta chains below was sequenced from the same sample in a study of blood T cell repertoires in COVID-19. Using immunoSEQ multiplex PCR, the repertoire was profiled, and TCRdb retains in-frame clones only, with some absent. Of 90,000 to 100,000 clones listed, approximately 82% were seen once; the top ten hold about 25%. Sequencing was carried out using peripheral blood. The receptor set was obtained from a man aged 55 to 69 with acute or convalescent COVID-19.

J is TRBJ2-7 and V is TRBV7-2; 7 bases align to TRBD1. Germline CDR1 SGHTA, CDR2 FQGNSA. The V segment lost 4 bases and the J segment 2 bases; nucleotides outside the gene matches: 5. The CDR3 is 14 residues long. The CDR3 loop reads CASSSRQGTYEQYF. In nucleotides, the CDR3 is TGTGCCAGCAGCTCACGACAGGGCACCTACGAGCAGTACTTC.

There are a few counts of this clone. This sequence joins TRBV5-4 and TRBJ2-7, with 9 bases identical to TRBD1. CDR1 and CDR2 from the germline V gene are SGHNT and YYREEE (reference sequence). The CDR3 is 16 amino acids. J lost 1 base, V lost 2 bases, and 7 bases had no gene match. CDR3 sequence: CASSFITGTGSYEQYF. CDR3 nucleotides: TGTGCCAGCAGCTTCATAACCGGGACAGGGTCCTACGAGCAGTACTTC. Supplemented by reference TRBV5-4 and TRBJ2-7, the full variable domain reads ETGVTQSPTHLIKTRGQQVTLRCSSQSGHNTVSWYQQALGQGPQFIFQYYREEENGRGNFPPRFSGLQFPNYSSELNVNALELDDSALYLCASSFITGTGSYEQYFGPGTRLTVT.

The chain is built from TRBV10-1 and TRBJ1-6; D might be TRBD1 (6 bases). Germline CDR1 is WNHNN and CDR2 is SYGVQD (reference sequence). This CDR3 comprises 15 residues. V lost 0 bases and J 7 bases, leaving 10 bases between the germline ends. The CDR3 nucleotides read TGCGCCAGCAGTGAGTCGAGGGGGGGGAATTCACCCCTCCACTTT. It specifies CASSESRGGNSPLHF.

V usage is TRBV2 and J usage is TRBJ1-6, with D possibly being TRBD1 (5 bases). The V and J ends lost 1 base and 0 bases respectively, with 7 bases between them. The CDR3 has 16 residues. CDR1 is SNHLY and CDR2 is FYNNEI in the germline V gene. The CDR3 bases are TGTGCCAGCAGTGAAGGCGGGGGCTCCTATAATTCACCCCTCCACTTT. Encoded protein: CASSEGGGSYNSPLHF.

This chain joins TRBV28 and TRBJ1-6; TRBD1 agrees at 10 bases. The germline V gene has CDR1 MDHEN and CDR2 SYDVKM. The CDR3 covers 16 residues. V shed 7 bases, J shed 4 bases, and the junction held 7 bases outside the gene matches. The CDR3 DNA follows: TGTGCCAGCATCACGGGACAGGGGAGGTATAATTCACCCCTCCACTTT. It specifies CASITGQGRYNSPLHF.

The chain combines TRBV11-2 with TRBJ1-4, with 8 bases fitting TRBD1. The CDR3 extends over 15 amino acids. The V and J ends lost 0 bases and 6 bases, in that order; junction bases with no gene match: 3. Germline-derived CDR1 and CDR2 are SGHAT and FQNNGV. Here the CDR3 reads CASSLEAGGDEKLFF. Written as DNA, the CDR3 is TGTGCCAGCAGCTTAGAGGCAGGGGGCGATGAAAAACTGTTTTTT.

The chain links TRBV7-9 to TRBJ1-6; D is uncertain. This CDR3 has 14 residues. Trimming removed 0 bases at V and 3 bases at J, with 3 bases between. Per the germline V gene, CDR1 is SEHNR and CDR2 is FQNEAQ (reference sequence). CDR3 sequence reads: CASSLANYNSPLHF. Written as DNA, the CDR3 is TGTGCCAGCAGCTTAGCCAACTATAATTCACCCCTCCACTTT.

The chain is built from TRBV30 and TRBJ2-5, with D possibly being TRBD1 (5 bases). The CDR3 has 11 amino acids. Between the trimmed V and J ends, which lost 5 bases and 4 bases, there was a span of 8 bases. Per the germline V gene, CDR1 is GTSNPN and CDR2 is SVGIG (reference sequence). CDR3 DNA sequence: TGTGCCTGGGGGGCCTTAGAGACCCAGTACTTC. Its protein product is CAWGALETQYF.

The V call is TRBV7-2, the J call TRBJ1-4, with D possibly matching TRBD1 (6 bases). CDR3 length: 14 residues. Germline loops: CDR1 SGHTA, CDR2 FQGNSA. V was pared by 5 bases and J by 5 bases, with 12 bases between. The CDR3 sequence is CASSPRQENEKLFF. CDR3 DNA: TGTGCCAGCAGCCCCCGACAGGAGAATGAAAAACTGTTTTTT.

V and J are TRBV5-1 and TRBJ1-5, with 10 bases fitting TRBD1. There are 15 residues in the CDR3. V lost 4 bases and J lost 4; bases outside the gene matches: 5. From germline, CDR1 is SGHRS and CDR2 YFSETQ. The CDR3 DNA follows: TGCGCCAGCAGCCCAAGGACAGGGGGAAATCAGCCCCAGCATTTT. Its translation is CASSPRTGGNQPQHF.